These T cell receptor beta chains were read from a single sample in a study of T-cell memory formation after mild COVID-19. TCRdb re-derived calls from the 5' RACE reads in MiXCR, one entry per CDR3 protein. This table holds hundreds of thousands of distinct CDR3 sequences, approximately 8.4% found once. Sequencing was carried out using PBMCs or a T cell subset sorted from them (not recorded which). The origin of the receptors is a man aged 18 to 29 who had mild COVID-19 (a few samples of this study predate the infection). Cell type and time point are not known. The CDR3 runs from the conserved cysteine through the conserved F or W. Fields, in order: V gene, clone size, D gene, J gene, CDR3 protein, CDR3 DNA. A D gene is named only where the DNA matches it firmly. A clone size is listed for some rows: how often the clone was seen (once, few, many), or a class if it is expanded.

TRBV4-3	few	TRBD2	TRBJ2-1	CASSQARGGLGEQFF	TGCGCCAGCAGCCAAGCGCGGGGGGGCCTTGGTGAGCAGTTCTTC
TRBV27	few	NA	TRBJ2-5	CASSLERGETQYF	TGTGCCAGCAGTTTAGAACGGGGAGAGACCCAGTACTTC
TRBV27	many	NA	TRBJ2-1	CASSFGGVF	TGTGCCAGCAGTTTCGGGGGCGTCTTC
TRBV20-1	NA	TRBD2	TRBJ2-3	CSASGLAGTPDTQYF	TGCAGTGCTTCGGGACTAGCGGGGACTCCAGATACGCAGTATTTT
TRBV7-9	few	NA	TRBJ1-2	CASSHGQYQYGYTF	TGTGCCAGCAGCCACGGACAGTATCAATATGGCTACACCTTC
TRBV18	many	NA	TRBJ1-1	CASSPNFPNTEAFF	TGTGCCAGCTCACCGAACTTCCCGAACACTGAAGCTTTCTTT
TRBV10-3	NA	NA	TRBJ1-6	CAISEPGGAGYRSYNSPLHF	TGTGCCATCAGTGAGCCGGGGGGCGCGGGCTATCGCTCCTATAATTCACCCCTCCACTTT
TRBV7-2	many	NA	TRBJ2-3	CASSEASPGGTDTQYF	TGTGCCAGCAGCGAAGCGAGCCCCGGGGGCACAGATACGCAGTATTTT
TRBV29-1	NA	NA	TRBJ2-3	CSVDRKLIADTQYF	TGCAGCGTTGATCGAAAGTTAATCGCAGATACGCAGTATTTT
TRBV7-9	many	TRBD2	TRBJ2-7	CASSSSGGAGEQYF	TGTGCCAGCAGCTCCAGCGGGGGGGCCGGCGAGCAGTACTTC
TRBV12-3/TRBV12-4	many	NA	TRBJ2-3	CASRWGPYTDTQYF	TGTGCCAGCCGATGGGGGCCGTACACAGATACGCAGTATTTT
TRBV4-2	many	NA	TRBJ2-3	CASSQAADTQYF	TGCGCCAGCAGCCAAGCGGCAGATACGCAGTATTTT
TRBV27	many	NA	TRBJ1-2	CASGTYGIPYGYTF	TGTGCCAGCGGGACTTACGGGATTCCTTATGGCTACACCTTC
TRBV27	NA	NA	TRBJ1-2	CASSSQGVSGGYTF	TGTGCCAGCAGTTCACAAGGGGTGTCGGGTGGCTACACCTTC
TRBV12-3/TRBV12-4	few	TRBD1	TRBJ1-1	CASSLGQGTLEAFF	TGTGCCAGCAGTTTAGGACAGGGGACCCTTGAAGCTTTCTTT
TRBV7-2	few	NA	TRBJ2-2	CASSLIGFGGELFF	TGTGCCAGCAGCTTGATCGGATTTGGCGGGGAGCTGTTTTTT
TRBV6-5	many	NA	TRBJ1-1	CASRATGFLEAFF	TGTGCCAGCAGAGCTACAGGGTTTTTGGAAGCTTTCTTT
TRBV5-1	NA	TRBD1	TRBJ1-3	CASSPVEGATIYF	TGCGCCAGCAGCCCCGTTGAGGGGGCCACCATATATTTT
TRBV4-1	few	NA	TRBJ1-5	CASSPQEGLSNQPQHF	TGCGCCAGCAGCCCACAAGAGGGGCTCAGCAATCAGCCCCAGCATTTT
TRBV5-1	few	NA	TRBJ1-3	CASSSKGGDLSGNTIYF	TGCGCCAGCAGCTCAAAAGGGGGTGACCTCTCTGGAAACACCATATATTTT
TRBV4-1	few	NA	TRBJ1-1	CASSPPVAGRYTEAFF	TGCGCCAGCAGCCCCCCAGTTGCAGGGAGGTACACTGAAGCTTTCTTT
TRBV12-3/TRBV12-4	NA	NA	TRBJ2-1	CASSLKLGEQFF	TGTGCCAGCAGTTTAAAGCTGGGTGAGCAGTTCTTC
TRBV5-1	many	NA	TRBJ1-6	CASSAEDNSPLHF	TGCGCCAGCAGTGCCGAGGATAATTCACCCCTCCACTTT
TRBV4-3	NA	NA	TRBJ1-2	CASSPLIGGINGYTF	TGCGCCAGCAGCCCCCTTATTGGGGGAATAAATGGCTACACCTTC
TRBV28	few	TRBD1	TRBJ1-4	CASSPQGSMPFF	TGTGCCAGCAGTCCACAGGGGAGTATGCCGTTTTTT
TRBV20-1	NA	TRBD1	TRBJ2-7	CSARDSGTGVREQYF	TGCAGTGCTAGGGATTCCGGGACAGGGGTAAGAGAGCAGTACTTC
TRBV12-3/TRBV12-4	few	NA	TRBJ1-1	CASSLFPGAGTEAFF	TGTGCCAGCAGTTTATTCCCCGGGGCCGGCACTGAAGCTTTCTTT
TRBV4-1	many	NA	TRBJ2-2	CASSQDGRGTGELFF	TGCGCCAGCAGCCAAGACGGGCGCGGCACCGGGGAGCTGTTTTTT
TRBV7-2	NA	TRBD1	TRBJ2-7	CASSLGQGATYEQYF	TGTGCCAGCAGCTTAGGTCAGGGGGCCACCTACGAGCAGTACTTC
TRBV27	few	NA	TRBJ2-3	CASSSRSSGPSTDTQYF	TGTGCCAGCAGTTCCCGATCTTCTGGGCCTAGCACAGATACGCAGTATTTT
TRBV4-2	few	TRBD2	TRBJ2-7	CASSHWGGYEQYF	TGTGCCAGCAGCCATTGGGGGGGGTACGAGCAGTACTTC
TRBV6-1	few	NA	TRBJ2-1	CASSDTRLGIEQFF	TGTGCCAGCAGTGACACTAGATTGGGTATTGAGCAGTTCTTC
TRBV6-5	few	NA	TRBJ1-1	CASITQGSGYATEAFF	TGTGCCAGCATCACACAAGGGTCGGGGTACGCCACTGAAGCTTTCTTT
TRBV29-1	many	TRBD1	TRBJ1-1	CSAYRGGEAFF	TGCAGCGCCTACAGGGGAGGTGAAGCTTTCTTT
TRBV7-2	few	NA	TRBJ2-3	CASSFAGAADTQYF	TGTGCCAGCAGCTTTGCGGGGGCGGCGGATACGCAGTATTTT
TRBV5-1	few	NA	TRBJ2-1	CASAEPSYNEQFF	TGCGCCAGCGCCGAGCCCTCCTACAATGAGCAGTTCTTC
TRBV15	once	NA	TRBJ2-1	CATSGGQQQFF	TGTGCCACCAGCGGAGGACAGCAGCAGTTCTTC
TRBV7-9	few	NA	TRBJ1-1	CASSPLMAQKNTEAFF	TGTGCCAGCAGCCCCCTGATGGCACAAAAGAACACTGAAGCTTTCTTT
TRBV6-1	few	NA	TRBJ2-2	CASTHGIGESGELFF	TGTGCCAGCACCCACGGGATTGGCGAGAGCGGGGAGCTGTTTTTT
TRBV7-8	many	NA	TRBJ2-2	CASSLGHSGELFF	TGTGCCAGCAGCCTCGGACATTCCGGGGAGCTGTTTTTT
TRBV7-7	few	NA	TRBJ2-5	CASSLNSGTYRRETQYF	TGTGCCAGCAGCTTGAACTCCGGGACATATAGGAGGGAGACCCAGTACTTC
TRBV5-1	many	NA	TRBJ1-1	CASSTGTDMNTEAFF	TGCGCCAGCAGCACCGGGACGGACATGAACACTGAAGCTTTCTTT
TRBV29-1	NA	NA	TRBJ1-2	CSAQFGGAVNYGYTF	TGCAGCGCCCAGTTTGGGGGGGCCGTAAACTATGGCTACACCTTC
TRBV15	few	NA	TRBJ2-2	CAALGVPGTGELFF	TGTGCCGCACTGGGGGTTCCGGGTACCGGGGAGCTGTTTTTT
TRBV12-3/TRBV12-4	NA	TRBD1	TRBJ1-5	CASSPGDSWGDQPQHF	TGTGCCAGCAGCCCTGGGGACAGCTGGGGGGATCAGCCCCAGCATTTT
TRBV6-5	NA	NA	TRBJ1-2	CASSALRGDYGYTF	TGTGCCAGCAGTGCCCTCAGGGGAGACTATGGCTACACCTTC
TRBV12-3/TRBV12-4	many	NA	TRBJ2-3	CASSTPPDTQYF	TGTGCCAGCAGTACCCCGCCGGATACGCAGTATTTT
TRBV5-1	few	TRBD1	TRBJ1-3	CASSTTGALSGNTIYF	TGCGCCAGCAGCACGACAGGGGCTCTCTCTGGAAACACCATATATTTT
TRBV27	NA	NA	TRBJ2-7	CASSLSSRPIYEQYF	TGTGCCAGCAGTTTATCTTCCAGGCCCATCTACGAGCAGTACTTC